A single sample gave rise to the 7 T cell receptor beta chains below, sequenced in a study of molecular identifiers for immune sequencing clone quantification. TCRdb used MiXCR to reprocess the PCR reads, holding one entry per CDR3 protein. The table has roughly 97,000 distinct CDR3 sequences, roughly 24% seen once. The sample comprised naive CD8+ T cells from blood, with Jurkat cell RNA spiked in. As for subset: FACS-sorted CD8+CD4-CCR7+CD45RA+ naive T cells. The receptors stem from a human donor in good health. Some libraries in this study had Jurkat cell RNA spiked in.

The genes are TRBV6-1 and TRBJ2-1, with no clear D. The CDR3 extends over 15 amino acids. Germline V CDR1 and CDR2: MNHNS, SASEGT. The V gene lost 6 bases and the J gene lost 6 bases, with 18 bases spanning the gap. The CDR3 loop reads CASRPIVTSLNEQFF. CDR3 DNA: TGTGCCAGCAGACCGATAGTTACGTCCCTCAATGAGCAGTTCTTC.

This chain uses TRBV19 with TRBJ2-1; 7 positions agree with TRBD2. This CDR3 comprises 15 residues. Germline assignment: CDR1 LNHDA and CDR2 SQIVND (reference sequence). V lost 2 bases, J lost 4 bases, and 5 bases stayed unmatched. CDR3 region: CASSISSGIYNEQFF. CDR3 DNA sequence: TGTGCCAGTAGTATATCCAGCGGGATTTACAATGAGCAGTTCTTC.

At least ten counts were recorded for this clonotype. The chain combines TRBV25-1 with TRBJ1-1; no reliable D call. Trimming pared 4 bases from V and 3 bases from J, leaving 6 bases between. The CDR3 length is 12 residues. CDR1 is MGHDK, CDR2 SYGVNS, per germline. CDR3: CASSGLHTEAFF. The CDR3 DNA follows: TGTGCCAGCAGTGGCCTACACACTGAAGCTTTCTTT.

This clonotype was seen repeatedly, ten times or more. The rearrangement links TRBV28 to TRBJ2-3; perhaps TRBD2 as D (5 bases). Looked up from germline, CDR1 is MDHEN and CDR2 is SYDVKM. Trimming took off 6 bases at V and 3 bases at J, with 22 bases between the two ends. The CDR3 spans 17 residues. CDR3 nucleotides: TGTGCCAGCAGCCTCCCTGAACATCGGGAAGAAACAGATACGCAGTATTTT. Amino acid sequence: CASSLPEHREETDTQYF.

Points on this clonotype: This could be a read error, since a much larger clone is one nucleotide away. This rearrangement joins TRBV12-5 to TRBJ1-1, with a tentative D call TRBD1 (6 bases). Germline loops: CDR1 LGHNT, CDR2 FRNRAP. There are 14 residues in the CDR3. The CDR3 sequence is CAGGFQGYNTEAFF. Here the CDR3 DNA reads TGTGCTGGTGGTTTTCAGGGGTATAACACTGAAGCTTTCTTT.

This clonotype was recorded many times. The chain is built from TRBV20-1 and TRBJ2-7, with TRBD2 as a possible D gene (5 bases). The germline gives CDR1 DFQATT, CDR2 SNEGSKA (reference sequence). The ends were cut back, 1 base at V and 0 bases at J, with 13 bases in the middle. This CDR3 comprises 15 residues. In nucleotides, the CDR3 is TGCAGTGCTAGAGGCCCCGGGGAGCTCTCCTACGAGCAGTACTTC. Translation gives CSARGPGELSYEQYF.

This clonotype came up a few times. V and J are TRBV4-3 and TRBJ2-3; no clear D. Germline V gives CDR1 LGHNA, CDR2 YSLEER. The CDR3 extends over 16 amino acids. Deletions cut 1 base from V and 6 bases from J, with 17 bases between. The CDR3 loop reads CASSQGVIKGLDTQYF. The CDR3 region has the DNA TGCGCCAGCAGCCAAGGAGTGATAAAGGGTTTGGATACGCAGTATTTT.